This T cell receptor (beta chain) was recorded in a study of blood T cell repertoires in COVID-19. Whole-study context: Italy, Spain and the United States were the sources of the convalescent and acute COVID-19 samples. The cDNA or gDNA used as material had been derived from T cells, B-cell-depleted T cells, or PBMCs.

In the original processing: Amplification of reference gene primers was used by the study to estimate nucleated cell counts. Measured with immunoSEQ multiplex PCR; TCRdb has only the in-frame clones, and not every one. For V, J and clone size, that table is used; D and trimming come from the DNA. The sample has 300,000 to 450,000 clones; about 80% are singletons. In its sample, this clone was seen once. The CDR3 has 14 amino acids. The germline V gene encodes CDR1 LNHNV and CDR2 YYDKDF (reference sequence). The ends were cut back, 3 bases at V and 4 bases at J, with 12 bases in the middle. The sample taken for sequencing was peripheral blood. This TCR was sampled from a human donor with acute or convalescent COVID-19. The donor label of this sample is uncertain. This chain connects TRBV15 to TRBJ1-2; TRBD1 might be the D (5 bases). The CDR3 protein is CATSSGREGYGYTF. The CDR3 nucleotides are TGTGCCACCAGCAGCGGCAGGGAAGGCTATGGCTACACCTTC.